The TCR beta chain under discussion was sequenced for a study of blood T cell repertoires in COVID-19. Study context: The origin of the acute and convalescent COVID-19 samples was the United States, Italy and Spain.

In germline, CDR1 is SQVTM, CDR2 ANQGSEA. There are 10 residues in the CDR3. Trimming left V 7 bases short and J 5 bases short, with 8 bases between. Under the authors' procedure: Amplification with reference gene primers provided the estimates of nucleated cell counts. This table comes from immunoSEQ multiplex PCR, and its TCRdb copy is limited to in-frame clones, with some not included. The D gene and trimming were derived from the DNA, and the V and J assignments and clone size from that table. Here the sample spans tens of thousands of clones, 90% being singletons. Specimen: peripheral blood. The receptor comes from a man in his fifties or sixties with acute or convalescent COVID-19. The J gene is TRBJ2-5, the V gene TRBV29-1; TRBD1 is a possible D gene (5 bases). CDR3 residues: CSAYRETQYF. CDR3 coding DNA: TGCAGCGCATACAGGGAGACCCAGTACTTC.